This T cell receptor beta chain stems from a study of regulatory T cells in long-lasting Graves disease. The CDR3 sequence is 13 residues long. The germline V gene has CDR1 LNHNV and CDR2 YYDKDF (reference sequence). V lost 1 base and J lost 4, with 7 bases in between. Time point specified: persistent/refractory GD, antithyroid drugs over 5 years with positive TRAb. PBMCs provided the RNA from which the TCR library was made. This clonotype appeared many times. Researchers made TCR beta libraries by using iRepertoire HTBI primers and running Arm-PCR on CDR3 regions. TCRdb called the multiplex PCR reads again in MiXCR, with one record for every CDR3 protein. The sample has approximately 400,000 distinct CDR3 sequences, around 23% seen once.

This chain links TRBV15 with TRBJ1-1; the D gene is possibly TRBD1 (5 bases). The sequence came from a woman between 40 and 50 years old with Graves disease. The starting material was peripheral blood mononuclear cells (PBMCs), obtained when the disease was refractory, from a patient treated with antithyroid drugs. The CDR3 DNA follows: TGTGCCACCAGCAGAGGGGGGGGCACTGAAGCTTTCTTT. Amino acids: CATSRGGGTEAFF.